This T cell receptor (beta chain) was captured in a study of identical twins. Study-wide points: Invariant MAIT and iNKT cells could partly confound zero-insertion analyses. In monozygotic twins, models underestimated the sharing of out-of-frame TCR alpha. Twins' excess sharing was less marked for out-of-frame beta sequences.

CDR1 is MNHNS, CDR2 SASEGT, per germline. V was cut by 0 bases and J by 3 bases, with 3 bases left in between. The CDR3 has 13 amino acids. This clonotype occurred many times. Its matching antigen is unknown. Template switching added a universal primer site; cDNA carried unique molecular identifiers. TCRdb analysed the 5' RACE reads with MiXCR anew, one entry per CDR3 protein. Among 1.5 million to 2 million distinct CDR3 sequences listed, less than 40% were seen once. The genes are TRBV6-1 and TRBJ2-1; no firm D call. Sequenced sample: cord blood. The sequence was collected from a newborn girl in good health. The DNA of the CDR3 is TGTGCCAGCAGTGAAGCGGGCTACAATGAGCAGTTCTTC. Translating it yields CASSEAGYNEQFF.